The T cell receptor (beta chain) described here comes from a study of CD8 T cells in ankylosing spondylitis (dated by TCRdb to about 2017). In terms of the full investigation: The study profiled T cell receptor beta repertoires in healthy donors and ankylosing spondylitis patients to find disease-linked TCR variants. Peripheral blood was sampled, and synovial fluid was also collected from ankylosing spondylitis patients. The full study cohort was made up of 25 ankylosing spondylitis patients and some 100 healthy donors. Study-wide findings and limitations: Some motif variants had previously been reported in the synovial fluid and blood of reactive arthritis patients, which suggests shared mechanisms of disease initiation. The disease-linked clones had a CD8+ phenotype and were found at relatively low frequencies in peripheral blood. A TCR beta motif of roughly 8 highly homologous amino acid variants appeared characteristic of blood from ankylosing spondylitis patients. The disease-linked clones were reported as significantly enriched in matched synovial fluid samples from ankylosing spondylitis patients.

The reads were generated on an Illumina HiSeq 2500. TCR beta libraries were prepared by quantitative 5'-RACE with molecular barcodes. The published analysis was carried out like this. To identify disease-linked TCR variants, a new computational method was used, one built on a probabilistic model of VDJ rearrangement. The public reads were reanalyzed by TCRdb: fastp trimming at Q25, MiXCR alignment, in-frame beta chains only. Rows merge per CDR3 protein into single entries with the most common DNA and genes. These V and J calls are TCRdb output, not the study's own analysis. This sample has some 330,000 distinct CDR3 sequences in its table, and around 7.6% of those were observed once. The ten most abundant clones make up 13% to 15% of the sample. Trimming takes 3 bases from V and 1 base from J, and the germline ends sit 6 bases apart. CDR3 length: 12 amino acids, cysteine to phenylalanine. The only DNA kept is the CDR3, 36 bases in frame from the first base. The germline V gene specifies SQVTM as CDR1 and ANQGSEA as CDR2.

This clonotype has only a few counts. Its recognized antigen is unknown. Base qualities were left out, and no much larger clone turns up one base away. The clonotype comes from a male donor with ankylosing spondylitis. Recombination linked TRBV29-1 to TRBJ1-2, with the D segment identity uncertain. What was sequenced was blood, either unsorted or a sorted T cell fraction (not recorded which). The CDR3 protein sequence reads: CSVEDGNYGYTF. The sequenced DNA: TGCAGCGTTGAGGACGGTAACTATGGCTACACCTTC.